Given below is one TCR beta chain in context. Its cognate antigen is unknown. One junction end disagrees with the germline gene, perhaps due to a read error. This record belongs to a study of blood T cells in healthy people across ages. In germline, CDR1 is SGHAT, CDR2 FQNNGV. This CDR3 spans 15 amino acids. A sample-barcoded 5' primer and a J-beta primer mix were used in a second PCR of about 6 to 12 cycles. Using its own MiXCR run on the 5' RACE reads, TCRdb lists one record per CDR3 protein. The sample yields 1.5 million to 2 million distinct CDR3 sequences, approximately 40% seen once. General study findings and limits: In older individuals, TCR beta diversity per million T cells was lower, falling roughly linearly with age.

This clonotype originated in a human donor in good health. The specimen was blood. The chain employs TRBV11-2 and TRBJ2-6, with a possible D match to TRBD2 (6 bases). CDR3 residues: CASSLAGSAANVLTF. CDR3 nucleotide sequence: TGTGCCAGCAGCCTCGCGGGGTCTGCGGCCAACGTCCTGACTTTC.